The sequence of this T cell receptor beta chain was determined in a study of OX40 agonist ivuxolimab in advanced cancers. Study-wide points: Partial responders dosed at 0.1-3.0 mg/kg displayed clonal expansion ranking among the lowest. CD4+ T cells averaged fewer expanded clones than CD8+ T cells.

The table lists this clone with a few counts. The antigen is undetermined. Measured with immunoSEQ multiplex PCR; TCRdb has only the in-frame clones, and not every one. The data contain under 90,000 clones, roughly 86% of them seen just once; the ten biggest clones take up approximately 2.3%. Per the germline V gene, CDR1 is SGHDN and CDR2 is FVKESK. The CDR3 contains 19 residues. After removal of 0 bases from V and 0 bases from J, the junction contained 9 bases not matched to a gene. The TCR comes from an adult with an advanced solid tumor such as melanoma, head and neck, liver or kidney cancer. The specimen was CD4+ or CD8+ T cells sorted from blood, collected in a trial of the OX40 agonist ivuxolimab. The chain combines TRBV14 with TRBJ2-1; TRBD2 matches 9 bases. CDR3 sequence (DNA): TGTGCCAGCAGCCAAGAACCAGCGGGGGGCCCAGGCTCCTACAATGAGCAGTTCTTC. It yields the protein CASSQEPAGGPGSYNEQFF. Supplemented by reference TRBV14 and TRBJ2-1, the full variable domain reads EAGVTQFPSHSVIEKGQTVTLRCDPISGHDNLYWYRRVMGKEIKFLLHFVKESKQDESGMPNNRFLAERTGGTYSTLKVQPAELEDSGVYFCASSQEPAGGPGSYNEQFFGPGTRLTVL.